Each of the 30 T cell receptor beta chains below was sequenced from the same sample in a study of T cell repertoires in cytomegalovirus infection. TCRdb independently ran MiXCR on the reads; one entry per CDR3 protein. The sample lists 700,000 to 850,000 distinct CDR3 sequences; 30% to 35% were seen once. No antigen has been assigned to these receptors. The sequencing used cultured CD8+ T cells from PBMCs, collected from culture after CMV antigen stimulation. The receptors were gathered from a human donor in good health (CMV status not recorded). Some clones in this sample may be carry-over from other donors' samples.

This clonotype came up once. This chain uses TRBV14 with TRBJ2-5, with unresolved D. The germline CDR1 and CDR2 sequences are SGHDN and FVKESK. Trimming took off 4 bases at V and 7 bases at J, with 22 bases between the two ends. The CDR3 is 16 amino acids. CDR3 in DNA: TGTGCCAGCAGCCCTCGGGCCACGATAGGCCTTGGGACCCAGTACTTC. Its translation: CASSPRATIGLGTQYF.

The rearrangement joins TRBV28 to TRBJ2-5; 7 bases are shared with TRBD1. The germline V gene has CDR1 MDHEN and CDR2 SYDVKM. V trimming: 2 bases; J trimming: 4 bases; junction bases outside the gene matches: 7. The CDR3 sequence is 15 residues long. The CDR3 DNA reads as TGTGCCAGCAGTTTAATCGAGGGGGCTGGAGAGACCCAGTACTTC. It translates to CASSLIEGAGETQYF. Full variable domain (outside the CDR3, taken from reference TRBV28 and TRBJ2-5): DVKVTQSSRYLVKRTGEKVFLECVQDMDHENMFWYRQDPGLGLRLIYFSYDVKMKEKGDIPEGYSVSREKKERFSLILESASTNQTSMYLCASSLIEGAGETQYFGPGTRLLVL.

The V and J genes are TRBV7-1 and TRBJ1-6, with D possibly being TRBD1 (5 bases). TRBV7-1 is an ORF, and what it does is uncertain. This CDR3 comprises 16 residues. The V and J ends lost 3 bases and 0 bases respectively, with 9 bases between them. The CDR3 DNA reads TGTGCCAGCAGCTCGACAGAAATCTCCTATAATTCACCCCTCCACTTT. Translation: CASSSTEISYNSPLHF.

This clonotype was found a few times. The rearrangement joins TRBV24-1 to TRBJ1-5, with TRBD1 matching over 7 bases. With V trimmed by 3 bases and J by 2 bases, 3 bases remained unmatched. From germline, CDR1 is KGHDR and CDR2 SFDVKD. The CDR3 length is 15 residues. The CDR3 is CATSDDGTGNQPQHF. CDR3 DNA sequence: TGTGCCACCAGTGATGACGGGACAGGCAATCAGCCCCAGCATTTT.

The V call is TRBV5-6, the J call TRBJ1-4, with 7 positions matching TRBD1. Per germline, CDR1 SGHDT and CDR2 YYEEEE. J was trimmed by 5 bases and V by 4 bases; bases with no gene match: 5. This CDR3 has 14 residues. The CDR3 sequence: CASSEDRKNEKLFF. In DNA form, the CDR3 reads TGTGCCAGCAGCGAGGACAGGAAGAATGAAAAACTGTTTTTT.

The V call is TRBV3-1, the J call TRBJ2-2; TRBD1 matches 7 bases. Germline values: CDR1 LGHDT, CDR2 YNNKEL (reference sequence). This CDR3 has 17 amino acids. The ends lost 0 bases at V and 6 bases at J; junction bases unmatched: 10. The CDR3 coding sequence is TGTGCCAGCAGCCAAGATCCGGGACAGTGGTATTCCGGGGAGCTGTTTTTT. This sequence encodes CASSQDPGQWYSGELFF.

This clonotype occurred once. The V call is TRBV28, the J call TRBJ2-5; 14 bases align to TRBD2. CDR3 size: 15 residues. CDR1 MDHEN and CDR2 SYDVKM come from the germline V gene. The V segment lost 7 bases and the J segment 4 bases; nucleotides outside the gene matches: 5. The CDR3 sequence: CASTLTSGGVETQYF. The DNA for the CDR3 is TGTGCCAGCACTCTGACTAGCGGGGGGGTAGAGACCCAGTACTTC.

This clonotype turned up a few times. V is TRBV7-4 and J is TRBJ1-4; tentatively, D is TRBD1 (6 bases). Trimming removed 4 bases from V and 2 bases from J, with 8 bases in between. Germline V CDR1 and CDR2: SGHVT, SQSDAQ. The CDR3 is 14 residues long. The chain's CDR3 is CASSYTGTNEKLFF. CDR3 coding DNA: TGTGCCAGCAGCTACACAGGGACTAATGAAAAACTGTTTTTT. Together with reference TRBV7-4 and TRBJ1-4, the CDR3 gives the full variable domain: GAGVSQSPRYKVAKRGRDVALRCDSISGHVTLYWYRQTLGQGSEVLTYSQSDAQRDKSGRPSGRFSAERPERSVSTLKIQRTEQGDSAVYLCASSYTGTNEKLFFGSGTQLSVL.

This clonotype was picked up a small number of times. This sequence joins TRBV4-1 and TRBJ2-3; D tentatively fits TRBD1 or TRBD2 (6 bases each). CDR1 is MGHRA, CDR2 YSYEKL, per germline. CDR3 size: 16 residues. V gave up 0 bases and J gave up 2 bases, with 12 bases separating them. The CDR3: CASSQEGGLATDTQYF. The CDR3 DNA reads as TGCGCCAGCAGCCAAGAAGGGGGACTTGCCACAGATACGCAGTATTTT.

This clonotype appeared a few times. The chain has TRBV6-5 and TRBJ2-7; D is unresolved. Germline V gene data show CDR1 as MNHEY and CDR2 as SVGAGI. The CDR3 has 14 residues. V was cut by 5 bases and J by 0 bases, with 11 bases left in between. CDR3 loop: CASSPQSYSYEQYF. The CDR3 DNA follows: TGTGCCAGCAGTCCTCAATCTTACTCCTACGAGCAGTACTTC.

This clonotype was detected many times. This rearrangement joins TRBV6-5 to TRBJ1-2; D not certain. V lost 0 bases, J lost 3 bases, and 8 bases lay in between. This CDR3 is built from 14 residues. Germline V gene lookup returns CDR1 MNHEY and CDR2 SVGAGI. The CDR3 loop is CASSYSSQYYGYTF. CDR3 nucleotides: TGTGCCAGCAGTTACTCAAGCCAATACTATGGCTACACCTTC.

This clonotype was seen a handful of times. The genes are TRBV6-1 and TRBJ2-1, with TRBD1 matching over 11 bases. The V gene end was trimmed by 5 bases and the J gene end by 12 bases; junction bases not matched to a gene: 6. The CDR3 length is 13 residues. Germline V gives CDR1 MNHNS, CDR2 SASEGT. This CDR3 is CASSLDRGLGQFF. CDR3 DNA: TGTGCCAGCAGTTTGGACAGGGGGCTAGGGCAGTTCTTC.

The rearrangement uses TRBV7-9 and TRBJ1-4; D possibly corresponds to TRBD1 (6 bases). Germline V lookup: CDR1 SEHNR, CDR2 FQNEAQ (reference sequence). V lost 6 bases to trimming and J lost 8 bases, with 13 bases between them. The CDR3 is 13 amino acids. The CDR3 DNA reads as TGTGCCAGCAGACTGGGGACAACAGAAAAACTGTTTTTT. Amino acid sequence: CASRLGTTEKLFF.

V and J are TRBV7-9 and TRBJ1-5; no definite D call. V was cut by 4 bases and J by 0 bases, with 13 bases left in between. The CDR3 runs 16 residues. Per germline, CDR1 SEHNR and CDR2 FQNEAQ (reference sequence). The CDR3 nucleotides are TGTGCCAGCAGCTCATACCCCCTCTATAGCAATCAGCCCCAGCATTTT. Its protein is CASSSYPLYSNQPQHF.

This clonotype was seen many times. The chain joins TRBV7-8 to TRBJ1-4, with 9 bases aligning to TRBD1. CDR1 is SGHVS, CDR2 FQNEAQ, per germline. Losses at the gene ends were 4 bases for V and 1 base for J; bases not matched to a gene: 4. This CDR3 is built from 16 residues. The CDR3 DNA follows: TGTGCCAGCAGCTGGGACAGGGTGGAAACTAATGAAAAACTGTTTTTT. Translated: CASSWDRVETNEKLFF.

This clonotype appeared a few times. J is TRBJ2-1 and V is TRBV27; D is perhaps TRBD2 (6 bases). V lost 5 bases, J lost 9 bases, and 14 bases lay in between. CDR1 MNHEY and CDR2 SMNVEV come from the germline V gene (reference sequence). The CDR3 extends over 13 amino acids. The CDR3 loop reads CASSGGLFGEQFF. The CDR3 nucleotides are TGTGCCAGCAGTGGAGGACTATTCGGTGAGCAGTTCTTC.

This chain links TRBV7-6 with TRBJ2-7; 9 bases fit TRBD1. The CDR3 totals 15 residues. The germline V gene encodes CDR1 SGHVS and CDR2 FNYEAQ. Unmatched junction bases numbered 9, after V lost 4 bases and J lost 5 bases. DNA for the CDR3: TGTGCCAGCAGCTCCCCGGGACAGGGAATCCACGAGCAGTACTTC. This codes for CASSSPGQGIHEQYF. Full variable domain (rest looked up from reference TRBV7-6 and TRBJ2-7): GAGVSQSPRYKVTKRGQDVALRCDPISGHVSLYWYRQALGQGPEFLTYFNYEAQQDKSGLPNDRFSAERPEGSISTLTIQRTEQRDSAMYRCASSSPGQGIHEQYFGPGTRLTVT.

V gene TRBV11-2 combines with J gene TRBJ2-1, with 8 bases matching TRBD2. From germline, CDR1 is SGHAT and CDR2 FQNNGV. The CDR3 loop spans 20 amino acids. J was trimmed by 0 bases and V by 5 bases; bases with no gene match: 18. The CDR3 DNA follows: TGTGCCAGCAGCCCCTATGGTCCGGGTAGCGGGGCCACCTCCTACAATGAGCAGTTCTTC. Protein: CASSPYGPGSGATSYNEQFF.

This clonotype has more than one count but fewer than ten. The CDR3 region is CASSLTGLATDPPYEQYF. In nucleotides, the CDR3 is TGTGCCAGCAGTCTGACCGGACTAGCGACCGATCCTCCCTACGAGCAGTACTTC. J is TRBJ2-7 and V is TRBV6-5; 9 nucleotides align to TRBD2. The CDR3 has 18 amino acids. The germline V gene has CDR1 MNHEY and CDR2 SVGAGI. After removal of 5 bases from V and 2 bases from J, the junction contained 16 bases not matched to a gene.

A few counts support this clonotype. The chain recombines TRBV5-5 with TRBJ1-5; D gene ambiguous. CDR3 length: 15 residues. The germline CDR1 and CDR2 sequences are SGHKS and YYEKEE (reference sequence). The ends were cut back, 2 bases at V and 4 bases at J, with 13 bases in the middle. The CDR3, as DNA: TGTGCCAGCAGCTTCAGGAACTCCGCTAATCAGCCCCAGCATTTT. Translating it yields CASSFRNSANQPQHF.

The CDR3 sequence is CASSLLTAEQYV. The CDR3 DNA reads as TGTGCCAGCAGCTTATTAACCGCCGAGCAGTACGTC. The rearrangement uses TRBV7-9 and TRBJ2-7; D not certain. V lost 2 bases to trimming and J lost 6 bases, with 8 bases between them. The CDR3 is 12 residues long. Germline lookup yields CDR1 SEHNR and CDR2 FQNEAQ (reference sequence).

The rearrangement links TRBV6-1 to TRBJ1-1; D gene uncertain. V was pared by 9 bases and J by 0 bases, with 17 bases between. The germline gives CDR1 MNHNS, CDR2 SASEGT. This CDR3 comprises 15 residues. The CDR3 nucleotides are TGTGCCAGTTTCGAGGGCTCCATCATGAACACTGAAGCTTTCTTT. Encoded protein: CASFEGSIMNTEAFF.

J is TRBJ1-6 and V is TRBV27; weak D call: TRBD1 (6 bases). V lost 5 bases and J 9 bases, leaving 20 bases between the germline ends. The CDR3 covers 16 residues. The germline CDR1 and CDR2 sequences are MNHEY and SMNVEV (reference sequence). The CDR3 nucleotides read TGTGCCAGCAGTCCCCCGCGGGGGGGCCTAAGTTCACCCCTCCACTTT. This translates into CASSPPRGGLSSPLHF.

The DNA for the CDR3 is TGTGCCAGCGGACAAACAGCAGAGAGGGGCTACACCTTC. As protein: CASGQTAERGYTF. The V call is TRBV7-9, the J call TRBJ1-2, with a weak D call TRBD1 (5 bases). Germline V gene sequence: CDR1 SEHNR, CDR2 FQNEAQ (reference sequence). This CDR3 is built from 13 residues. Deletions cut 8 bases from V and 8 bases from J, with 18 bases between. Drawing the rest from reference TRBV7-9 and TRBJ1-2, the complete variable domain is DTGVSQNPRHKITKRGQNVTFRCDPISEHNRLYWYRQTLGQGPEFLTYFQNEAQLEKSRLLSDRFSAERPKGSFSTLEIQRTEQGDSAMYLCASGQTAERGYTFGSGTRLTVV.

This rearrangement joins TRBV19 to TRBJ2-3, with TRBD2 matching over 7 bases. The junction had 4 bases not matched to a gene; V was cut back by 4 bases and J by 0 bases. From germline, CDR1 is LNHDA and CDR2 SQIVND (reference sequence). The CDR3 has 15 residues. CDR3 protein: CASSTLAASTDTQYF. CDR3 bases: TGTGCCAGTAGTACCCTAGCGGCGAGCACAGATACGCAGTATTTT. The variable domain in full, completed from reference TRBV19 and TRBJ2-3, reads DGGITQSPKYLFRKEGQNVTLSCEQNLNHDAMYWYRQDPGQGLRLIYYSQIVNDFQKGDIAEGYSVSREKKESFPLTVTSAQKNPTAFYLCASSTLAASTDTQYFGPGTRLTVL.

V and J are TRBV19 and TRBJ1-1; 7 bases fit TRBD1. There are 16 residues in the CDR3. Germline V gene data show CDR1 as LNHDA and CDR2 as SQIVND (reference sequence). V gave up 10 bases and J gave up 4 bases; unmatched junction bases: 18. The CDR3 DNA sequence: TGTGCCACCAACAGGGGAATGGAGGCGGCGGGCACTGAAGCTTTCTTT. This gives the protein CATNRGMEAAGTEAFF. Using reference TRBV19 and TRBJ1-1 for the parts outside the CDR3, the full variable domain is DGGITQSPKYLFRKEGQNVTLSCEQNLNHDAMYWYRQDPGQGLRLIYYSQIVNDFQKGDIAEGYSVSREKKESFPLTVTSAQKNPTAFYLCATNRGMEAAGTEAFFGQGTRLTVV.

As to this clonotype: One end of the junction fails to match germline, which may point to a read error. The chain links TRBV7-9 to TRBJ1-6; tentatively, D is TRBD1 (5 bases). The CDR3 spans 17 residues. Germline assignment: CDR1 SEHNR and CDR2 FQNEAQ (reference sequence). CDR3 bases: TGTGCCAGCAGCCCCCCCGAGGGGAGCTCCTATAATTCATCCCTCCACTTT. Protein product: CASSPPEGSSYNSSLHF.

The rearrangement uses TRBV28 and TRBJ2-5, with 9 bases aligning to TRBD2. The germline CDR1 and CDR2 sequences are MDHEN and SYDVKM. V lost 4 bases to trimming and J lost 7 bases; unmatched junction nucleotides: 16. The CDR3 runs to 17 residues. CDR3 sequence (DNA): TGTGCCAGCAGTTCCCCTCCGGAGCTAGCGGGGTCCGGGACCCAGTACTTC. Residues: CASSSPPELAGSGTQYF.

DNA of the CDR3: TGTGCCAGCAGGCGACAGGGAGCCGGGGAGCTGTTTTTT. Translated: CASRRQGAGELFF. The chain combines TRBV27 with TRBJ2-2; TRBD1 aligns across 7 bases. V lost 6 bases, J lost 6 bases, and 4 bases stayed unmatched. The CDR3 runs 13 residues. The germline V gene encodes CDR1 MNHEY and CDR2 SMNVEV (reference sequence).

This clonotype turned up a few times. V gene TRBV27 combines with J gene TRBJ2-7; TRBD2 is a possible D gene (7 bases). The CDR3 consists of 14 residues. CDR1 is MNHEY, CDR2 SMNVEV, per germline (reference sequence). V gave up 10 bases and J gave up 3 bases, with 19 bases separating them. The DNA of the CDR3 is TGTGCCACCTCCACCGCGGGGGCGGACTACGAGCAGTACTTC. Translating it yields CATSTAGADYEQYF.